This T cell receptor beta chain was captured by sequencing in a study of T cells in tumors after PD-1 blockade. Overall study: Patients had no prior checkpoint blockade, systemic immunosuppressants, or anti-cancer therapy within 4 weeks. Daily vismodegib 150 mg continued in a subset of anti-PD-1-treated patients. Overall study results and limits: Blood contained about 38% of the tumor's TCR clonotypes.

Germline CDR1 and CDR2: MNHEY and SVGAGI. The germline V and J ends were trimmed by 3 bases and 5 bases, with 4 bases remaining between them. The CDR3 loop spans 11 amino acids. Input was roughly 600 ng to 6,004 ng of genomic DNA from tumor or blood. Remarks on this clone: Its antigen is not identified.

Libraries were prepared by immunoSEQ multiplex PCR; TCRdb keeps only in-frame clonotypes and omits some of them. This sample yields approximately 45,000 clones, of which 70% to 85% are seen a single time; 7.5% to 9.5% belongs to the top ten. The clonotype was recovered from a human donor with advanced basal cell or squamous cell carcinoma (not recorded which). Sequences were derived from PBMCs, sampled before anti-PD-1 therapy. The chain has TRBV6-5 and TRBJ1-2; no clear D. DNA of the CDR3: TGTGCCAGCAGTTATGGGTATGGCTACACCTTC. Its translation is CASSYGYGYTF.